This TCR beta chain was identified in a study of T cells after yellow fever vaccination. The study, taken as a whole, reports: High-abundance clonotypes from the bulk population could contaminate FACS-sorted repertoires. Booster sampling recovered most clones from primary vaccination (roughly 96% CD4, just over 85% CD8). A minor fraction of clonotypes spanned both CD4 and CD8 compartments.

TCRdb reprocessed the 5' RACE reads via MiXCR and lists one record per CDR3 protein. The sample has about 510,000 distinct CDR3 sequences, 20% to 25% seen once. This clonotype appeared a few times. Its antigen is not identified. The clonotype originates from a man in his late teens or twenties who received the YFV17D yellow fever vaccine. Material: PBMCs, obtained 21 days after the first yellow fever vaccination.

As DNA, the CDR3 is TGCGCCAGCAGCGGGGACAGGGGAAGCTCCTACAATGAGCAGTTCTTC. It yields the protein CASSGDRGSSYNEQFF. This chain uses TRBV5-1 with TRBJ2-1, with 10 bases that match TRBD1. The trim removed 4 bases at V and 0 bases at J, leaving 4 bases unmatched. Germline V CDR1 and CDR2: SGHRS, YFSETQ. The CDR3 totals 16 residues.